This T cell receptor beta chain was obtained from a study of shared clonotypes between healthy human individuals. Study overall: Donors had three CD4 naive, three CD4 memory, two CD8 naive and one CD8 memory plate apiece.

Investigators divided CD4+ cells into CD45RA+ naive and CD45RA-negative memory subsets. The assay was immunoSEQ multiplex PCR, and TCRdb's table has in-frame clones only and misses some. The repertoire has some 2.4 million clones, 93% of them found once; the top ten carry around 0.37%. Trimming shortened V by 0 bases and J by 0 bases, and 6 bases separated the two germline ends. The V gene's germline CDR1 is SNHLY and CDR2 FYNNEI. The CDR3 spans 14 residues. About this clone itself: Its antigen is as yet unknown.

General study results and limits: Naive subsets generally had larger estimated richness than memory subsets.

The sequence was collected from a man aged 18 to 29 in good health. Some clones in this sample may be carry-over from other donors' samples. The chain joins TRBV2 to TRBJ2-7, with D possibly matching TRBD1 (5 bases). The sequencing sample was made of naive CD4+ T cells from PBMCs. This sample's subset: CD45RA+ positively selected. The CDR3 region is CASSEARGSYEQYF. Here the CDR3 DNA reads TGTGCCAGCAGTGAAGCAAGGGGCTCCTACGAGCAGTACTTC.